The 14 T cell receptor beta chains reported below all come from one sample, sequenced in a study (dated by TCRdb to between 2014 and 2016). Receptor libraries were prepared by 5' RACE. This sample was sequenced with an Illumina MiSeq. In-frame beta chains were kept once TCRdb had trimmed the public reads at Q25 with fastp and called clones with MiXCR. Records with the same CDR3 protein are collapsed into one entry carrying the most frequent genes and DNA. For this sample there are fewer than 55,000 distinct CDR3 sequences; about a fifth appear just once. The leading ten clones occupy 3.5% to 4.5% of the sample. Cells that were CD4+CD25+CD127-/low were the ones isolated as Tregs. The specimen sequenced was Tregs sorted from a lymph node. Every receptor here comes from a female donor with breast cancer.

This clonotype was seen at least ten times. This chain uses TRBV7-2 with TRBJ1-2, with TRBD1 matching 9 bases. The V and J ends lost 3 bases and 7 bases, in that order; junction bases with no gene match: 9. The germline V gene has CDR1 SGHTA and CDR2 FQGNSA. The CDR3 sequence is 15 residues long. The CDR3 sequence: CASSLGLTGGVGYTF. In nucleotides, the CDR3 is TGTGCCAGCAGCTTGGGTTTGACAGGGGGGGTTGGCTACACCTTC.

This clonotype was recorded at least ten times. J is TRBJ2-7 and V is TRBV6-5, with TRBD1 as a possible D gene (6 bases). Germline V lookup: CDR1 MNHEY, CDR2 SVGAGI. Trimming took off 6 bases at V and 5 bases at J, with 20 bases between the two ends. The CDR3 has 15 amino acids. The CDR3 bases are TGTGCCAGCAGGACCGGGGCAGGGGCTCACGACGAGCAGTACTTC. It codes for CASRTGAGAHDEQYF.

This clonotype was picked up many times. V gene TRBV20-1 combines with J gene TRBJ2-4; D call uncertain. Trimming removed 4 bases from V and 3 bases from J, with 13 bases in between. The CDR3 has 14 residues. Per germline, CDR1 DFQATT and CDR2 SNEGSKA (reference sequence). The CDR3 reads CSAITSPGKNIQYF. In nucleotides, the CDR3 is TGCAGTGCTATCACCTCGCCAGGCAAAAACATTCAGTACTTC.

This clonotype was counted ten times or more. CDR3 in DNA: TGCGCCAGCAGCCAAGACGGAGGGCTCGACAATGAGCAGTTCTTC. Its translation: CASSQDGGLDNEQFF. V and J are TRBV4-1 and TRBJ2-1; possibly TRBD2 for D (6 bases). Germline lookup yields CDR1 MGHRA and CDR2 YSYEKL. The CDR3 length is 15 residues. Trimming removed 0 bases from V and 5 bases from J, with 11 bases in between.

A word on this clonotype: A much larger clone lies a single base off, so this may be a read error. Because it lacks the conserved phenylalanine or tryptophan at the end, this CDR3 is likely a read error. This chain connects TRBV28 to TRBJ2-1, with 11 bases fitting TRBD1. V was pared by 6 bases and J by 12 bases, with 10 bases of the junction left unmatched. The CDR3 covers 14 residues. Germline loops: CDR1 MDHEN, CDR2 SYDVKM. CDR3 in amino acids: CASSGQGASTRQFL. The CDR3 bases are TGTGCCAGCAGCGGACAGGGGGCTTCTACAAGGCAGTTCCTC.

The CDR3 protein is CASSVNADRSFTDTQYF. CDR3 nucleotide sequence: TGTGCCAGCAGCGTTAATGCCGACAGAAGTTTCACAGATACGCAGTATTTT. V is TRBV7-3 and J is TRBJ2-3, with a weak D call TRBD1 (5 bases). CDR3 size: 17 residues. V lost 5 bases to trimming and J lost 2 bases, with 20 bases between them. Germline-derived CDR1 and CDR2 are SGHTA and FQGTGA.

In its sample, this clonotype was seen many times. The V gene is TRBV6-1, the J gene TRBJ2-2; no firm D call. The V end lost 2 bases, the J end lost 6 bases, and 10 bases lay between the germline ends. Germline V gene lookup returns CDR1 MNHNS and CDR2 SASEGT. This CDR3 spans 14 amino acids. The CDR3 is CASSELASPGELFF. The CDR3 nucleotides are TGTGCCAGCAGTGAATTGGCTAGTCCCGGGGAGCTGTTTTTT.

This clonotype has a handful of counts. This may arise from a read error, as a much more abundant clone is one base away. CDR3 DNA sequence: TGCGCCAGCAGCTTAGGACGGGGGGAAGGCTACACCTTC. Translated, it gives CASSLGRGEGYTF. The gene calls are TRBV5-1 and TRBJ1-2; possibly TRBD1 for D (5 bases). The germline V and J ends were trimmed by 2 bases and 8 bases, with 13 bases remaining between them. The CDR3 runs 13 residues. From germline, CDR1 is SGHRS and CDR2 YFSETQ.

This clonotype was seen repeatedly, ten times or more. The rearrangement links TRBV4-2 to TRBJ2-5; D gene ambiguous. This CDR3 spans 12 amino acids. The germline gives CDR1 LGHNA, CDR2 YNFKEQ. V shed 3 bases and J shed 5 bases, with 7 bases lying between them. DNA of the CDR3: TGTGCCAGCAGCCAGTCCCGGGAGACCCAGTACTTC. Translation: CASSQSRETQYF.

This clonotype was seen ten or more times. V is TRBV5-1 and J is TRBJ2-1; TRBD1 matches at 10 bases. Germline V CDR1 and CDR2: SGHRS, YFSETQ. The CDR3 spans 16 residues. The V segment lost 4 bases and the J segment 7 bases; nucleotides outside the gene matches: 11. CDR3 residues: CASSPGTGALRNEQFF. The CDR3 DNA reads as TGCGCCAGCAGCCCCGGGACAGGGGCGCTTCGGAATGAGCAGTTCTTC.

Ten or more counts support this clonotype. This rearrangement joins TRBV6-2 or TRBV6-3 to TRBJ2-7, with a possible D match to TRBD2 (5 bases). V shed 7 bases and J shed 0 bases, with 13 bases lying between them. The length of the CDR3 is 14 residues. Germline-derived CDR1 and CDR2 are MNHEY and SVGEGT. CDR3 nucleotides: TGTGCCAGCACCCCAAGCGGAAACTCCTACGAGCAGTACTTC. Residues: CASTPSGNSYEQYF.

This clonotype was counted a few times. The chain has TRBV20-1 and TRBJ2-7; D perhaps matches TRBD1 (5 bases). Per germline, CDR1 DFQATT and CDR2 SNEGSKA (reference sequence). The V end was cut by 5 bases, the J end by 0 bases, with 11 bases between. The CDR3 has 13 residues. CDR3 DNA sequence: TGCAGTGCTTCGGCGACAGACTCCTACGAGCAGTACTTC. Translating it yields CSASATDSYEQYF.

The table lists this clonotype with many counts. The J gene is TRBJ2-3, the V gene TRBV12-3 or TRBV12-4; 9 bases fit TRBD1. V dropped 6 bases and J dropped 5; count of bases not matched to a gene: 12. CDR3 length: 16 residues. DNA of the CDR3: TGTGCCAGCAGCACCTACACAGGGGGCGCGATAGATACGCAGTATTTT. Translating it yields CASSTYTGGAIDTQYF.

There are many counts of this clonotype. The CDR3 reads CASSFWTGGMYNEQFF. The CDR3 coding sequence is TGCGCCAGCAGCTTCTGGACAGGGGGCATGTACAATGAGCAGTTCTTC. The chain links TRBV5-1 to TRBJ2-1; TRBD1 aligns across 11 bases. CDR1 is SGHRS and CDR2 is YFSETQ in the germline V gene. V was clipped by 2 bases and J by 4 bases; unmatched bases: 5. CDR3 length: 16 residues.